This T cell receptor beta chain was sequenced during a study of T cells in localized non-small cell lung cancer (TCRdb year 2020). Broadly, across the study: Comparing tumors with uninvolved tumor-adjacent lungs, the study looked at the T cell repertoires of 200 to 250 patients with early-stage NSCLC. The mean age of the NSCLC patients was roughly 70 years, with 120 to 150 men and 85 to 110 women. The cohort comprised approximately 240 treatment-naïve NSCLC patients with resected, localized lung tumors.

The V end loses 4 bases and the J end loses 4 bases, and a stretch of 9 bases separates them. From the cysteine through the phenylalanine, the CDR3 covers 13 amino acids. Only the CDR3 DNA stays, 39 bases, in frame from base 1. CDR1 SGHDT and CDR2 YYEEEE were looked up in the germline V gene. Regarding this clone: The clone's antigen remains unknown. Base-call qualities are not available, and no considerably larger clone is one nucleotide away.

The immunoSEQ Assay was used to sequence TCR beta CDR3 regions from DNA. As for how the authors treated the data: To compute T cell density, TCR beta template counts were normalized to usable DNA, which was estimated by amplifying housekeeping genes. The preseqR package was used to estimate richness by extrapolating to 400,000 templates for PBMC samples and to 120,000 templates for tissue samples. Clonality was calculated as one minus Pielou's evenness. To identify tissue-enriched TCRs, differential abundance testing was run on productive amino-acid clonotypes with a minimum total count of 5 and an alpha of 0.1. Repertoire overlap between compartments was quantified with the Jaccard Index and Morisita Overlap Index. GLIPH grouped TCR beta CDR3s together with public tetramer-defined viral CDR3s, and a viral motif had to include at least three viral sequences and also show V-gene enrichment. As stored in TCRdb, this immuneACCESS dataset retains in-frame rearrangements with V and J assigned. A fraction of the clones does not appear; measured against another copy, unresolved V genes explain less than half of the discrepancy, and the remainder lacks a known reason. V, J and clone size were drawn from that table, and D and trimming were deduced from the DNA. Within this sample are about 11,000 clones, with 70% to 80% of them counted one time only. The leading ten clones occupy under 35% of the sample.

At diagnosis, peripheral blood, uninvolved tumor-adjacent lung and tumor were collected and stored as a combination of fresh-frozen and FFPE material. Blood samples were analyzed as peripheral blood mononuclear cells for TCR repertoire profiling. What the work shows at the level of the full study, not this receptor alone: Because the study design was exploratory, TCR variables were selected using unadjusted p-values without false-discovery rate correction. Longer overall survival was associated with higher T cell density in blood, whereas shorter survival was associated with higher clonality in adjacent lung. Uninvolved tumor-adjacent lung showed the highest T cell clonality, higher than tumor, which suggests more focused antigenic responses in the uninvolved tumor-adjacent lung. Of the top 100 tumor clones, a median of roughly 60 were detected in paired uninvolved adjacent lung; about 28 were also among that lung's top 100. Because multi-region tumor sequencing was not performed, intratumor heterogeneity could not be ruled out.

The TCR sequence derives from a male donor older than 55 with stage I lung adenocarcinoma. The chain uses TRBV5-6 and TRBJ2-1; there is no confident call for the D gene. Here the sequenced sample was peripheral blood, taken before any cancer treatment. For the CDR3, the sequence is CASSQPFYNEQFF. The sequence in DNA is TGTGCCAGCAGCCAGCCATTTTACAATGAGCAGTTCTTC.